This entry features one T cell receptor (beta chain) sequence. The antigen remains undetermined. This record belongs to a study of beta chain features in type 1 diabetes. Study-level results: It was among patients, rather than healthy donors, that naive, central memory and Treg TCRB repertoires appeared more similar. When Type 1 diabetes patients were examined, their TCRB CDR3s proved moderately but significantly shorter in all four CD4+ subsets. Still unanswered here is whether HLA type influences TCRB rearrangement.

Sequenced material consisted of expressed TCRB transcripts (all of the isolated RNA was reverse transcribed). The study sequenced naive, central memory and regulatory T cell samples to an average of about 3.5 million reads. Sequenced by immunoSEQ multiplex PCR; TCRdb stores in-frame clones only, minus some. Of around 180,000 clones listed, about 7.8% are singletons. V was trimmed by 4 bases and J by 3 bases, leaving 13 bases between them. The CDR3 is made up of 15 amino acids. Germline V gene data show CDR1 as LNHDA and CDR2 as SQIVND (reference sequence). CD45RO/CCR7/CD25/CD127/CD95/CD27 staining was used to isolate CD4+ naive, central memory, regulatory and stem cell-like memory cells by sorting.

Sample: central memory CD4+ T cells from blood. The J gene is TRBJ1-5, the V gene TRBV19; a possible D gene is TRBD1 (5 bases). The TCR comes from a woman in her thirties or forties with type 1 diabetes. For the CDR3, the DNA is TGTGCCAGTAGTACCCACCGACAGCTCAATCAGCCCCAGCATTTT. It translates to CASSTHRQLNQPQHF.